In its sample, the clone carrying this TCR beta chain was seen a few times. TCRdb redid the calling of the 5' RACE reads with MiXCR, one entry per CDR3 protein. The table lists about 240,000 distinct CDR3 sequences, about 10% of them singletons. Donors uniformly comprised healthy Caucasians. This sample stems from a study of identical twins. The sample consisted of memory T cells sorted from blood. This receptor was identified in a man in his forties or fifties in good health.

The CDR3 loop reads CASRIGQASGYTF. The DNA of the CDR3 is TGTGCCAGCAGGATCGGACAGGCGAGTGGCTACACCTTC. The gene calls are TRBV2 and TRBJ1-2, with 7 nucleotides matching TRBD1. Looked up from germline, CDR1 is SNHLY and CDR2 is FYNNEI. The CDR3 length is 13 residues. The V and J ends lost 6 bases and 7 bases, in that order; junction bases with no gene match: 8.